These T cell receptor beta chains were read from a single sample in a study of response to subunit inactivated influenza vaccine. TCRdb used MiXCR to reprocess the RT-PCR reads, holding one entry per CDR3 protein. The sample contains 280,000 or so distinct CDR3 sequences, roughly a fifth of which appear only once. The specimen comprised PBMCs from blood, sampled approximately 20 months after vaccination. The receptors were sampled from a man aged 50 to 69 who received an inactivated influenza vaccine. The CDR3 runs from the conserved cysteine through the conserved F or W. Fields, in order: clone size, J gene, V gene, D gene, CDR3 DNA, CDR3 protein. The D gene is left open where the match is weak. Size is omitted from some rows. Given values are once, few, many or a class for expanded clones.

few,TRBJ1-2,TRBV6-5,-,TGTGCCAGCAGTTACTCTACAGGGATCTATGGCTACACCTTC,CASSYSTGIYGYTF
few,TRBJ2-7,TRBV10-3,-,TGTGCCATCAGTATGGGGCTTGACTACGAGCAGTACTTC,CAISMGLDYEQYF
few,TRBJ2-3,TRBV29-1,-,TGCAGCGTTGAAGAAGGGGCCCGCGCAGATACGCAGTATTTT,CSVEEGARADTQYF
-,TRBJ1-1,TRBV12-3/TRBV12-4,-,TGTGCCAGCAGTTTTGGAGGGGGGCTAATTGAAGCTTACTTT,CASSFGGGLIEAYF
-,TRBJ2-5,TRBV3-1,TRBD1,TGTGCCAGCAGCCTACAGGGGGGAGAGACCCAGTACTTC,CASSLQGGETQYF
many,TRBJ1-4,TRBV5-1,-,TGCGCCAGCAGGCCCGGGGGTGGGGAAAAACTGTTTTTT,CASRPGGGEKLFF
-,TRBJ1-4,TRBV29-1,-,TGCAGCGGGAGACACCCAACTAATGAAAAACTGTTTTTT,CSGRHPTNEKLFF
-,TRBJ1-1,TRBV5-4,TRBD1,TGTGCCAGCAGCCTGACAGGGGCGAGACCTGAAGCTTTCTTT,CASSLTGARPEAFF
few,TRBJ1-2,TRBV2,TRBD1,TGTGCCAGCAGAGGGACAGGGGGTAACTATGGCTACACCTTC,CASRGTGGNYGYTF
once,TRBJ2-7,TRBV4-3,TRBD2,TGCGCCAGCAGCCAAGATCCGATGACTAGCGGGTTCTACGAGCAGTACTTC,CASSQDPMTSGFYEQYF
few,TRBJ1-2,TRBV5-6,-,TGTGCCAGCAGCTTGGCGTCGGCGGATGGCTACACCTTC,CASSLASADGYTF
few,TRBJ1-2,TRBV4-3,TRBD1,TGCGCCAGCAGCCGGGGACAGGGAGACTACTTTTCTAATGGCTACACCTTC,CASSRGQGDYFSNGYTF
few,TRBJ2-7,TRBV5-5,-,TGTGCCAGCAGCTTGGCAGGGACGCGCGAGCAGTACTTC,CASSLAGTREQYF
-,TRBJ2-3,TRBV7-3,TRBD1,TGTGCCAGCAGCTCCACAGGGGGAGGCACAGATACGCAGTATTTT,CASSSTGGGTDTQYF
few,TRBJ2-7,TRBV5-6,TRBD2,TGTGCCAGCAGCTTGGTGATAGCGGGAGGCGAGCAGTACTTC,CASSLVIAGGEQYF
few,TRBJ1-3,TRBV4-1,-,TGCGCCAGCAGCCAAGAACGGACAAACGACTATCTACTTGGAAACACCATATATTTT,CASSQERTNDYLLGNTIYF
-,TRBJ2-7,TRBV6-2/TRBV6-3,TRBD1,TGTGCCAGCAGATTTCCGATAGGGGGCCGATACGAGCAGTACTTC,CASRFPIGGRYEQYF
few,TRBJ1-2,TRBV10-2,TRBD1,TGCGCCAGCAGAACCGGACAGGGCCTAATCTTCTATGGCTACACCTTC,CASRTGQGLIFYGYTF
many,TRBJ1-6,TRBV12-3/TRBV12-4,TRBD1,TGTGCCAGCAGTCCTGACAGGGGGCCTTCACCCCTCCACTTT,CASSPDRGPSPLHF
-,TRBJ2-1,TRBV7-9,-,TGTGCCAGCAGCCCCCGGGCCGGGCGTGGATACAATGAGCAGTTCTTC,CASSPRAGRGYNEQFF
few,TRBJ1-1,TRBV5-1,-,TGCGCCAGCAGCTTGGAGCCAGGGAAAACAATAACTGAAGCTTTCTTT,CASSLEPGKTITEAFF
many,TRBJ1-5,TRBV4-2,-,TGTGCCAGCAGCCAAGGACAGGCAGGTACGGGCAATCAGCCCCAGCATTTT,CASSQGQAGTGNQPQHF
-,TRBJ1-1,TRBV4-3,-,TGCGCCAGCAGCCAAGAAAGGGCCGTTGGGACTGAAGCTTTCTTT,CASSQERAVGTEAFF
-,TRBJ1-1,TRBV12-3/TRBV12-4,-,TGTGCCAGCCGCTTCCCAGGCACTGAAGCTTTCTTT,CASRFPGTEAFF
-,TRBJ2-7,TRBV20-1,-,TGCAGTGCTAGAGATGGGGGGTTCGAGCAGTACTTC,CSARDGGFEQYF
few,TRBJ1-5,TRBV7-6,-,TGTGCCAGCAGCTTAGACCAGGGGATCCAGCATTTT,CASSLDQGIQHF
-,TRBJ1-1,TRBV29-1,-,TGCAGCGTTGCTCACAAACAGAAGAGCGACACTGAAGCTTTCTTT,CSVAHKQKSDTEAFF
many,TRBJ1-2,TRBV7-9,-,TGTGCCAGCAGCCCTGACAGCTATGGCTACACCTTC,CASSPDSYGYTF
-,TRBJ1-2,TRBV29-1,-,TGCAGCGTTGACCCGGGACCTGACGTAAAAGGGGCGAGTGGCTACACCTTC,CSVDPGPDVKGASGYTF
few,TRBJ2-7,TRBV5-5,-,TGTGCCAGCACCCTGTCCCACGGAGGCCCCTACGAGCAGTACTTC,CASTLSHGGPYEQYF
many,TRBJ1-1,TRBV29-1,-,TGCAGCGTAGGACAGCTGAACACTGAAGCTTTCTTT,CSVGQLNTEAFF
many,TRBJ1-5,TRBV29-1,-,TGCAGCGCTGGGAATAGAGGTCAGCCCCAGCATTTT,CSAGNRGQPQHF
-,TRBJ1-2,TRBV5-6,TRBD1,TGTGCCAGCAGCACAGGGGGAGCTAACTATGGCTACACCTTC,CASSTGGANYGYTF
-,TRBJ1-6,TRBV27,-,TGTGCCAGCAACCCCTCCGGTCGTTATAATTCACCCCTCCACTTT,CASNPSGRYNSPLHF
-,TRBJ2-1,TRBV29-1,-,TGCAGCGTTGGGAACGGGGCAAGCTCCTACAATGAGCAGTTCTTC,CSVGNGASSYNEQFF
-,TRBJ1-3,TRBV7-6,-,TGTGCCAGCAGCTTAAGTAAGGGCGCTGGAAACACCATATATTTT,CASSLSKGAGNTIYF
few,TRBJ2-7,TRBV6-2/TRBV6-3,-,TGTGCCAGCAGTTACTCGCCAGTCAAGCAGTACTTC,CASSYSPVKQYF
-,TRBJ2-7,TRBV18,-,TGTGCCAGCTCACCAGCGACAGGCTACGAGCAGTACTTC,CASSPATGYEQYF
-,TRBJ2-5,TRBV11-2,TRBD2,TGTGCCAGCAGCCCAGGCCAGGGACTAGCGGGATTCAGGGAGACCCAGTACTTC,CASSPGQGLAGFRETQYF
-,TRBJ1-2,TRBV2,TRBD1,TGTGCCATAAAACGGGACAGGGGGCTGTCCGGCTACACCTTC,CAIKRDRGLSGYTF
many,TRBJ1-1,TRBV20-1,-,TGCAGTGCTAGAGACGGCGACACTGAAGCTTTCTTT,CSARDGDTEAFF
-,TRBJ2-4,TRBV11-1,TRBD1,TGTGCCAGCAGCCAAGGACTTTGGACAGGGGGACCCAAAAACATTCAGTACTTC,CASSQGLWTGGPKNIQYF
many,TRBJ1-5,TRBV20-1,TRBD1,TGCAGTGCTAGAACCGGGACAGGGATCAATCAGCCCCAGCATTTT,CSARTGTGINQPQHF
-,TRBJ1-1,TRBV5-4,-,TGTGCCAGCAGCTCTGTTGGGGGTCTTGAAGCTTTCTTT,CASSSVGGLEAFF
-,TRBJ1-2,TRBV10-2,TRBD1,TGCGCCAGCAGTGAATTTCGGACAGGGGGCGACTATGGCTACACCTTC,CASSEFRTGGDYGYTF
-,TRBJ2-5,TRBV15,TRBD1,TGTGCCACCAGCAGCTCCTGGACAGGGGGCCGGGAGACCCAGTACTTC,CATSSSWTGGRETQYF
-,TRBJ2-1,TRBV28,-,TGTGCCAGCAGTTTGGACAACAATGAGCAGTTCTTC,CASSLDNNEQFF
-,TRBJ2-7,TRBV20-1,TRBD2,TGCAGTGCCGCCCCGCCAACTAGCGTCTACGAGCAGTACTTC,CSAAPPTSVYEQYF
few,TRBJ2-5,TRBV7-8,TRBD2,TGTGCCAGCAGGGTAGGGCGGGGGGGCCGGCAAGAGACCCAGTACTTC,CASRVGRGGRQETQYF
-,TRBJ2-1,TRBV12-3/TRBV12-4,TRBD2,TGTGCCAGCAGTTGGTCCGGGACTAGCGGGAGTAATGAGCAGTTCTTC,CASSWSGTSGSNEQFF
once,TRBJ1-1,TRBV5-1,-,TGCGCCAGCAGCTTGGTAGTGGGGATGAACACTCAAGCTTTCTTT,CASSLVVGMNTQAFF
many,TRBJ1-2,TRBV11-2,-,TGTGCCAGCAGTCCGGGAGGCTATGGCTACACCTTC,CASSPGGYGYTF
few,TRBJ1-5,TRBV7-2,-,TGTGCCAGCAGCTTACAGGCCGGCAATCAGCCCCAGCATTTT,CASSLQAGNQPQHF
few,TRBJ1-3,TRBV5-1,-,TGCGCCAGCAGCTTGGACAACGCCCCAGGGTCTGGAAACACCATATATTTT,CASSLDNAPGSGNTIYF
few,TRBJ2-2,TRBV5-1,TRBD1,TGCGCCAGCAGCCCCCAGGGACAGGGCCTCGGGGAGCTGTTTTTT,CASSPQGQGLGELFF
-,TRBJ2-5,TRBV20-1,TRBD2,TGCAGTGCTAATAGCGGGGGGGCCCGAGAGACCCAGTACTTC,CSANSGGARETQYF
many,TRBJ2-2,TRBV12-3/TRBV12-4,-,TGTGCCAGCAGTTTATCGGTGGCCGGGGAGCTGTTTTTT,CASSLSVAGELFF
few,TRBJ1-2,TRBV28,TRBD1,TGTGCCAGCAGTTTGGTGACAGGGGGCTCAATTAAGAACTATGGCTACACCTTC,CASSLVTGGSIKNYGYTF
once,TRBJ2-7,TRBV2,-,TGTGCCAGCCGGGGGGCAAAGCAGTCCTACGAGCAGTACTTC,CASRGAKQSYEQYF